What follows describes a single TCR beta chain. Its antigen is unknown. TCR beta CDR3 region amplification was performed from RNA transcripts. Researchers ran a first-round RT-PCR on the TCR CDR3 using the HTBI primer set. One entry per CDR3 protein, called by TCRdb with MiXCR from the multiplex PCR reads. Altogether about 360,000 distinct CDR3 sequences are present, more than 15% being singletons, with the ten largest covering around a quarter. These data originate in a study of T cells in Graves' hyperthyroidism and ophthalmopathy. Study results and caveats: Most thyroid clonotypes expanded above 0.001 appeared in blood too.

Germline CDR1 reads LGHDT; CDR2 reads YNNKEL (reference sequence). V was cut by 4 bases and J by 0 bases, with 13 bases left in between. This CDR3 spans 15 amino acids. Orbital computed tomography and thyroid ultrasound, together with serum TRAb and thyroxine and clinical symptoms, were used for diagnoses. The specimen sequenced was blood. The chain couples TRBV3-1 to TRBJ2-7; no clear D gene. The source of this sequence is a woman under 30 with Graves' hyperthyroidism that later progressed to Graves' ophthalmopathy. CDR3 coding DNA: TGTGCCAGCAGCCGGTCGGGCGGCACCTCCTACGAGCAGTACTTC. Residues: CASSRSGGTSYEQYF.